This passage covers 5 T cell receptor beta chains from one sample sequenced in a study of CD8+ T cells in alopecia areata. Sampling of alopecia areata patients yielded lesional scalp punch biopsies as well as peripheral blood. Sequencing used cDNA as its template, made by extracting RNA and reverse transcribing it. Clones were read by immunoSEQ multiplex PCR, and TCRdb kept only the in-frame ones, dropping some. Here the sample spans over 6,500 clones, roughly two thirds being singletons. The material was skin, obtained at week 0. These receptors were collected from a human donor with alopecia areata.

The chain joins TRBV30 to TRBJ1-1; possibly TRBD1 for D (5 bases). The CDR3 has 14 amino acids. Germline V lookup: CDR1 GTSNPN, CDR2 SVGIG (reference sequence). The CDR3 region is CVQVGGIRSTEAFF. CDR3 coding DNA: TGTGTCCAAGTCGGGGGTATAAGGAGCACTGAAGCTTTCTTT.

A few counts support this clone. CDR3 sequence (DNA): TGTGCCAGCTCACGGGACCCCTTCGGGGAGCAGTACTTC. Residues: CASSRDPFGEQYF. The V gene is TRBV18, the J gene TRBJ2-7; either TRBD1 or TRBD2 may fit D (5 bases each). Germline CDR1 and CDR2: KGHSH and LQKENI. The CDR3 spans 13 residues. Trimming stripped 4 bases from V and 7 bases from J, with 14 bases between.

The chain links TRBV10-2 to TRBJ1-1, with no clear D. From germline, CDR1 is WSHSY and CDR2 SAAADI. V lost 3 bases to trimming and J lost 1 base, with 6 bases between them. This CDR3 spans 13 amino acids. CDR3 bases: TGCGCCAGCAGTGACTCTGGGAACACTGAAGCTTTCTTT. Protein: CASSDSGNTEAFF.

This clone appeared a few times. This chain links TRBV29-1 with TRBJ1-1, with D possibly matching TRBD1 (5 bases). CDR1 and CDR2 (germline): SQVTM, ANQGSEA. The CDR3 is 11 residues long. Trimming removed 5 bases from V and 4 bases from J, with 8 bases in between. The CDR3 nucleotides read TGCAGCGTTTCAGGGACCACTGAAGCTTTCTTT. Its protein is CSVSGTTEAFF.

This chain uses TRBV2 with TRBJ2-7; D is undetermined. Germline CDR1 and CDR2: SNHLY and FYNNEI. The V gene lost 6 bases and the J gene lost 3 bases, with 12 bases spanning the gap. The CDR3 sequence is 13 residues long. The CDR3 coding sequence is TGTGCCAGCAGACTCCGGGCCGGCTACGAGCAGTACTTC. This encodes CASRLRAGYEQYF.